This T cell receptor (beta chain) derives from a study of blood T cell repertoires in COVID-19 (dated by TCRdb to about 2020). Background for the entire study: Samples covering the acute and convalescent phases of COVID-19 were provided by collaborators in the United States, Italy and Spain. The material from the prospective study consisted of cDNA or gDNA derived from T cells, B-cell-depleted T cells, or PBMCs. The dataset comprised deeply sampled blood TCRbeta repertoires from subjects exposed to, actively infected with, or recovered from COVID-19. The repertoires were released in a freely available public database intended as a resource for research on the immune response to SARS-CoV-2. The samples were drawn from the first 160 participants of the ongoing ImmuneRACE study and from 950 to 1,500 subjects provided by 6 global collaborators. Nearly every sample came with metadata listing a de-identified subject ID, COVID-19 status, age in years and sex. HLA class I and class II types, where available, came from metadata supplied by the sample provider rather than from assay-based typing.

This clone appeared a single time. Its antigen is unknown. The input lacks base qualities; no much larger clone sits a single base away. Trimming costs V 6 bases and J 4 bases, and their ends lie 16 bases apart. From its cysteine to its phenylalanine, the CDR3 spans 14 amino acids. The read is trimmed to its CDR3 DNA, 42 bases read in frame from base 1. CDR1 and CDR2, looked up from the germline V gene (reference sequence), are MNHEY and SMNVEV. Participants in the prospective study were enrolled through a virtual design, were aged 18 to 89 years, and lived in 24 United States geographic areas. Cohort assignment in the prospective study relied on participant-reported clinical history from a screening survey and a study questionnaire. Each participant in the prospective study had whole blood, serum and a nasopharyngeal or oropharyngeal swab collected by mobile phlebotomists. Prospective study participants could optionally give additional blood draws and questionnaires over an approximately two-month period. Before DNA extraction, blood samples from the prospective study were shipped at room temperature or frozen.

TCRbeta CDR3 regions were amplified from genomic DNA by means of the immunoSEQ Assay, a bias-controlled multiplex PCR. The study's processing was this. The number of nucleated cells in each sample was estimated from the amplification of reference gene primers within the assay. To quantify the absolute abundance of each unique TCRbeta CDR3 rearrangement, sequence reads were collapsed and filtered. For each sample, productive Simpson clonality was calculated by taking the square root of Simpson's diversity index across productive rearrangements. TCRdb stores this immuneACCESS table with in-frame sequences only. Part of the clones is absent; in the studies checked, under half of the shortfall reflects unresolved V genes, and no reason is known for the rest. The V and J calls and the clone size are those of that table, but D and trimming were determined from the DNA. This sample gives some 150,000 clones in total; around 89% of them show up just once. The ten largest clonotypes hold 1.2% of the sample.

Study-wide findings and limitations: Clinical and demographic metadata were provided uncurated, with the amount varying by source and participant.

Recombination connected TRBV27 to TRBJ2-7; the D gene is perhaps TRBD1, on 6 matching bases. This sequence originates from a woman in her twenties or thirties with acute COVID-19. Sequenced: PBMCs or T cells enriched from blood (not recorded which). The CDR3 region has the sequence CASRLGRGVYEQYF. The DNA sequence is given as TGTGCCAGCAGGTTAGGCAGGGGAGTTTACGAGCAGTACTTC.